Reported below is one T cell receptor beta chain. Measured with immunoSEQ multiplex PCR; TCRdb has only the in-frame clones, and not every one. In the table there are roughly 72,000 clones, 85% to 95% of which are singletons. This sample was taken from a study of technical replicates of blood from a handful of donors. The sample was T cells isolated from PBMCs. The receptor was isolated from a human donor in good health.

DNA of the CDR3: TGTGCCAGCTCACCAGGGAGTACTGAAGCTTTCTTT. It specifies CASSPGSTEAFF. V usage is TRBV18 and J usage is TRBJ1-1; D is ambiguous. The V end lost 2 bases, the J end lost 5 bases, and 6 bases lay between the germline ends. Germline V gene data show CDR1 as KGHSH and CDR2 as LQKENI. This CDR3 comprises 12 residues.